Presented here are 8 T cell receptor beta chains from one specimen sequenced in a study of post-analysis software for immune sequencing data. The antigens these receptors bind are not known. Libraries were made from TCR beta cDNA, and they carried unique molecular identifiers. Using its own MiXCR run on the PCR reads, TCRdb lists one record per CDR3 protein. The data show roughly 800,000 distinct CDR3 sequences, just over 45% seen once. Study-level points and caveats: Patients carried a few TRBV segments more frequently than controls did, and TRBV5-6, TRBV5-1 and TRBV20-1 were among them.

The specimen sequenced was blood. Receptors originate from a girl aged 5-17 years with multiple sclerosis.

This clonotype was seen a few times. The chain uses TRBV7-9 and TRBJ2-7; 7 nucleotides match TRBD2. The junction had 21 bases not matched to a gene; V was cut back by 5 bases and J by 5 bases. CDR1 and CDR2 from the germline V gene are SEHNR and FQNEAQ (reference sequence). The CDR3 has 18 residues. CDR3 residues: CASSPLPGLPTSVNEQYF. CDR3 nucleotides: TGTGCCAGCAGCCCCCTTCCGGGACTACCTACCTCGGTTAACGAGCAGTACTTC.

The sample holds a few counts of this clonotype. This sequence joins TRBV29-1 and TRBJ2-5; TRBD1 matches at 10 bases. Trimming removed 6 bases from V and 5 bases from J; junction bases left unmatched: 6. CDR1 is SQVTM and CDR2 is ANQGSEA in the germline V gene. CDR3 size: 13 residues. CDR3 in DNA: TGCAGCGTCGCCGGGACAGGGGCTGAGACCCAGTACTTC. Amino acids: CSVAGTGAETQYF. The variable domain in full, completed from reference TRBV29-1 and TRBJ2-5, reads SAVISQKPSRDICQRGTSLTIQCQVDSQVTMMFWYRQQPGQSLTLIATANQGSEATYESGFVIDKFPISRPNLTFSTLTVSNMSPEDSSIYLCSVAGTGAETQYFGPGTRLLVL.

V and J are TRBV11-2 and TRBJ2-5; D could derive from TRBD1 or TRBD2 (5 bases each). CDR3 length: 16 residues. V shed 0 bases and J shed 9 bases, with 20 bases lying between them. Germline V gene data show CDR1 as SGHAT and CDR2 as FQNNGV. The CDR3 sequence: CASSLDLGTLGAAQYF. The CDR3 region has the DNA TGTGCCAGCAGCTTAGATCTGGGGACCCTCGGGGCGGCCCAGTACTTC.

This clonotype has only one observation. The CDR3 sequence: CAAGAGGLGEQFF. Written as DNA, the CDR3 is TGTGCCGCCGGGGCAGGCGGGCTGGGTGAGCAGTTCTTC. This chain uses TRBV11-2 with TRBJ2-1, with D perhaps matching TRBD1 or TRBD2 (5 bases each). Germline values: CDR1 SGHAT, CDR2 FQNNGV. This CDR3 region has 13 residues. The V and J ends lost 11 bases and 9 bases respectively, with 20 bases between them.

This clonotype was counted a few times. The rearrangement links TRBV30 to TRBJ2-1; TRBD2 aligns across 12 bases. This CDR3 is built from 15 residues. Germline assignment: CDR1 GTSNPN and CDR2 SVGIG (reference sequence). The trim removed 0 bases at V and 9 bases at J, leaving 6 bases unmatched. CDR3 DNA sequence: TGTGCCTGGAGTGTAGGGCTAGCGGGAGGGGGTGAGCAGTTCTTC. This gives the protein CAWSVGLAGGGEQFF.

This clonotype showed up just a few times. J is TRBJ1-4 and V is TRBV6-5; D perhaps matches TRBD1 (5 bases). This CDR3 has 14 residues. CDR1 and CDR2 from the germline V gene are MNHEY and SVGAGI. V lost 6 bases and J 2 bases, leaving 10 bases between the germline ends. CDR3 DNA: TGTGCCAGCAGCGTACACAGGACTAATGAAAAACTGTTTTTT. Translation: CASSVHRTNEKLFF.

This chain links TRBV7-2 with TRBJ2-1; 9 bases are shared with TRBD1. The J call may be incorrect, as the DNA end agrees better with TRBJ2-7. CDR1 is SGHTA and CDR2 is FQGNSA in the germline V gene. The CDR3 runs to 15 residues. CDR3 in amino acids: CASSRTGAGTYEQYF. DNA of the CDR3: TGTGCCAGCAGCAGGACAGGGGCGGGAACCTACGAGCAGTACTTC.

The chain employs TRBV7-9 and TRBJ2-3; 10 positions match TRBD1. CDR1 is SEHNR and CDR2 is FQNEAQ in the germline V gene (reference sequence). This CDR3 region has 16 residues. Trimming removed 4 bases from V and 5 bases from J; junction bases left unmatched: 9. This CDR3 reads CASSSTGTGVRDTQYF. The CDR3 DNA is TGTGCCAGCAGCTCGACTGGGACAGGGGTAAGAGATACGCAGTATTTT.